Presented here are 26 T cell receptor beta chains from one specimen sequenced in a study of shared clonotypes between healthy human individuals. Profiling relied on immunoSEQ multiplex PCR, and the TCRdb table lists in-frame clones only, not all of them. The table shows about half a million clones, with approximately 79% occurring only once. Sequencing was done on a sample of PBMCs. Receptor source: a woman between 40 and 50 years old in good health. Some clones in this sample may be carry-over from other donors' samples.

The chain couples TRBV2 to TRBJ2-2; possibly TRBD1 for D (5 bases). Deletions cut 0 bases from V and 4 bases from J, with 9 bases between. The length of the CDR3 is 15 residues. The V gene's germline CDR1 is SNHLY and CDR2 FYNNEI. The CDR3 region has the DNA TGTGCCAGCAGTGAAGCCAGGGTTTCCACCGGGGAGCTGTTTTTT. Translated: CASSEARVSTGELFF.

The V gene is TRBV28, the J gene TRBJ2-7, with 11 bases that match TRBD2. CDR1 and CDR2 from the germline V gene are MDHEN and SYDVKM. The CDR3 is made up of 12 amino acids. The ends lost 8 bases at V and 6 bases at J; junction bases unmatched: 3. The CDR3 DNA sequence: TGTGCCAGCGTGACTAGCGGGATCGAGCAGTACTTC. Amino acids: CASVTSGIEQYF.

This clone was recorded once. The identical CDR3 is also encoded by other nucleotide sequences in the sample. The V gene is TRBV28, the J gene TRBJ2-2; D not certain. This CDR3 contains 12 residues. The V end was cut by 1 base, the J end by 6 bases, with 3 bases between. Germline CDR1 reads MDHEN; CDR2 reads SYDVKM. As DNA, the CDR3 is TGTGCCAGCAGTTTATCTCCCGGGGAGCTGTTTTTT. Its protein product is CASSLSPGELFF.

The CDR3 DNA reads TGTGCCAGCAGTGATCTGAAACGTCGCTACGAGCAGTACTTC. Its translation: CASSDLKRRYEQYF. The gene calls are TRBV2 and TRBJ2-7; D is ambiguous. Trimming pared 3 bases from V and 3 bases from J, leaving 12 bases between. The CDR3 length is 14 residues. CDR1 is SNHLY, CDR2 FYNNEI, per germline.

A word on this clone: The sample holds other DNA sequences that translate to the same CDR3. The rearrangement links TRBV6-5 to TRBJ1-1, with a tentative D call TRBD1 (6 bases). Trimming stripped 0 bases from V and 1 base from J, with 9 bases between. This CDR3 spans 15 amino acids. CDR1 and CDR2 from the germline V gene are MNHEY and SVGAGI. The DNA of the CDR3 is TGTGCCAGCAGTTACTCTGGGACAACGAACACTGAAGCTTTCTTT. Protein product: CASSYSGTTNTEAFF.

The V gene is TRBV7-9, the J gene TRBJ1-2; D is ambiguous. There are 12 residues in the CDR3. With 5 bases removed from V and 8 bases from J, the gap between germline ends came to 12 bases. Germline loops: CDR1 SEHNR, CDR2 FQNEAQ (reference sequence). CDR3 loop: CASSPFGPGYTF. In DNA, the CDR3 is TGTGCCAGCAGCCCGTTTGGCCCGGGCTACACCTTC.

J is TRBJ1-3 and V is TRBV18, with D possibly matching TRBD1 (5 bases). The CDR3 contains 16 residues. The germline gives CDR1 KGHSH, CDR2 LQKENI. Trimming cost V 2 bases and J 3 bases, with 14 bases left between them. The CDR3 loop is CASSPGHGARGNTIYF. Written as DNA, the CDR3 is TGTGCCAGCTCACCAGGACACGGGGCGCGTGGAAACACCATATATTTT.

Turning to this clone: The CDR3 end shows no conserved phenylalanine or tryptophan, and so a read error is likely. The chain recombines TRBV27 with TRBJ2-2; a possible D gene is TRBD1 (5 bases). V was clipped by 4 bases and J by 4 bases, with 10 bases between them. CDR3 length equals 14 residues. Germline V gene data show CDR1 as MNHEY and CDR2 as SMNVEV (reference sequence). CDR3 bases: TGTGCCAGCAGTTCCTCGACAGTCACCGGGGAGCTGTTTCTT. Protein product: CASSSSTVTGELFL.

This clone appeared a few times. This rearrangement joins TRBV28 to TRBJ1-5, with a weak D call TRBD1 (6 bases). V dropped 5 bases and J dropped 7 bases, with 12 bases sitting between them. Germline assignment: CDR1 MDHEN and CDR2 SYDVKM. The CDR3 extends over 13 amino acids. The CDR3 spells CASSLQGRQPQHF. CDR3 nucleotides: TGTGCCAGCAGTCTCCAGGGGAGACAGCCCCAGCATTTT.

This chain connects TRBV28 to TRBJ1-2, with 10 bases lining up with TRBD1. Germline lookup yields CDR1 MDHEN and CDR2 SYDVKM. The length of the CDR3 is 17 residues. Trimming removed 5 bases from V and 5 bases from J; junction bases left unmatched: 14. The CDR3 is CASSAPGQGWGVYGYTF. The CDR3 DNA reads TGTGCCAGCAGTGCACCGGGACAGGGGTGGGGGGTATATGGCTACACCTTC.

This chain connects TRBV18 to TRBJ2-1; 8 nucleotides line up with TRBD2. Germline V gives CDR1 KGHSH, CDR2 LQKENI. The trim removed 3 bases at V and 1 base at J, leaving 5 bases unmatched. The CDR3 has 16 residues. CDR3 DNA: TGTGCCAGCTCACCCAGCGGGAGACTTTCCTACAATGAGCAGTTCTTC. This translates into CASSPSGRLSYNEQFF.

The chain uses TRBV11-2 and TRBJ1-4, with 8 bases fitting TRBD1. The CDR3 totals 15 residues. Germline CDR1 reads SGHAT; CDR2 reads FQNNGV. Trimming cost V 4 bases and J 8 bases; bases outside gene matches: 9. The CDR3 coding sequence is TGTGCCAGCAGCTCGCTAGGACAGGGTTTGGAAAAACTGTTTTTT. Translation gives CASSSLGQGLEKLFF.

The chain recombines TRBV6-7 with TRBJ2-3; 9 bases are shared with TRBD2. TRBV6-7 is identified as an open reading frame with a role that is uncertain. This CDR3 contains 17 residues. Trimming took 2 bases from V and 5 from J; bases not matched to a gene: 11. The CDR3 is CASSYPPSGKLRDTQYF. Written as DNA, the CDR3 is TGTGCCAGCAGTTACCCTCCTAGCGGGAAGTTGAGAGATACGCAGTATTTT.

This clone was observed a handful of times. The rearrangement joins TRBV18 to TRBJ2-7, with TRBD1 matching over 8 bases. The CDR3 has 14 residues. Germline V gene sequence: CDR1 KGHSH, CDR2 LQKENI. V gave up 3 bases and J gave up 3 bases; unmatched junction bases: 4. The CDR3 reads CASSPQGTGYEQYF. CDR3 DNA: TGTGCCAGCTCACCTCAGGGGACAGGCTACGAGCAGTACTTC.

The CDR3 is CASSTRTSGSDEQFF. The DNA for the CDR3 is TGTGCCAGCAGTACGCGGACTAGCGGGAGCGATGAGCAGTTCTTC. This chain links TRBV5-4 with TRBJ2-1; 13 bases match TRBD2. The CDR3 totals 15 residues. Unmatched junction bases numbered 7, after V lost 5 bases and J lost 8 bases. Germline V gene sequence: CDR1 SGHNT, CDR2 YYREEE (reference sequence).

This sequence joins TRBV28 and TRBJ2-7; 9 bases fit TRBD2. The germline V gene has CDR1 MDHEN and CDR2 SYDVKM. The CDR3 sequence is 15 residues long. After removal of 0 bases from V and 7 bases from J, the junction contained 7 bases not matched to a gene. The CDR3 sequence is CASSLWTSGMGEQYF. For the CDR3, the DNA is TGTGCCAGCAGTTTATGGACTAGCGGTATGGGAGAGCAGTACTTC.

The gene calls are TRBV5-1 and TRBJ2-1; 9 nucleotides match TRBD2. CDR1 SGHRS and CDR2 YFSETQ come from the germline V gene. There are 15 residues in the CDR3. V lost 2 bases to trimming and J lost 6 bases; unmatched junction nucleotides: 6. The CDR3 region is CASSFWLAGPNEQFF. DNA of the CDR3: TGCGCCAGCAGCTTTTGGCTAGCGGGACCCAATGAGCAGTTCTTC.

The chain joins TRBV7-9 to TRBJ2-1; TRBD2 aligns across 9 bases. CDR3 size: 19 residues. V dropped 4 bases and J dropped 6; count of bases not matched to a gene: 19. Germline V gene data show CDR1 as SEHNR and CDR2 as FQNEAQ (reference sequence). CDR3 DNA: TGTGCCAGCAGCTCGTCCGGTTGGATTGCGGGAGGGCCGGTCAATGAGCAGTTCTTC. It specifies CASSSSGWIAGGPVNEQFF.

Note on this clone: Different DNA sequences within this sample yield the same CDR3. The rearrangement links TRBV19 to TRBJ1-4; 7 bases are a match to TRBD1. Germline loops: CDR1 LNHDA, CDR2 SQIVND (reference sequence). With V trimmed by 5 bases and J by 0 bases, 3 bases remained unmatched. There are 15 residues in the CDR3. The CDR3 protein is CASSPGTATNEKLFF. Here the CDR3 DNA reads TGTGCCAGTAGTCCCGGGACAGCAACTAATGAAAAACTGTTTTTT.

The chain carries TRBV11-1 and TRBJ2-7; 9 bases fit TRBD2. The CDR3 has 14 amino acids. Germline V gene lookup returns CDR1 SGHAT and CDR2 FQDESV (reference sequence). Trimming removed 5 bases from V and 3 bases from J; junction bases left unmatched: 5. In DNA, the CDR3 is TGTGCCAGCAGCCCCCGACTAGCGGACTACGAGCAGTACTTC. Translating it yields CASSPRLADYEQYF.

The V gene is TRBV5-4, the J gene TRBJ2-7; D is possibly TRBD1 or TRBD2 (7 bases each). The ends were cut back, 4 bases at V and 3 bases at J, with 11 bases in the middle. The CDR3 length is 13 residues. Germline assignment: CDR1 SGHNT and CDR2 YYREEE (reference sequence). This CDR3 is CASSQGGGYEQYF. The CDR3 DNA reads TGTGCCAGCAGCCAGGGGGGGGGCTACGAGCAGTACTTC.

The chain couples TRBV4-3 to TRBJ2-2; 7 nucleotides match TRBD1. The germline V gene encodes CDR1 LGHNA and CDR2 YSLEER. The CDR3 is 16 amino acids. The ends lost 4 bases at V and 0 bases at J; junction bases unmatched: 5. The CDR3, as DNA: TGCGCCAGCAGCCGCCTGACAGGGACGAACACCGGGGAGCTGTTTTTT. Its translation: CASSRLTGTNTGELFF.

This clone was counted a single time. The rearrangement links TRBV18 to TRBJ1-1; D unclear. Germline CDR1 is KGHSH and CDR2 is LQKENI. The V end was cut by 2 bases, the J end by 1 base, with 8 bases between. The CDR3 has 14 residues. The CDR3 protein is CASSPTMGNTEAFF. Written as DNA, the CDR3 is TGTGCCAGCTCACCAACCATGGGGAACACTGAAGCTTTCTTT.

The chain combines TRBV5-8 with TRBJ2-7; D remains ambiguous. Germline-derived CDR1 and CDR2 are SGHTS and YDEGEE. With 6 bases removed from V and 0 bases from J, the gap between germline ends came to 10 bases. This CDR3 comprises 13 residues. The chain's CDR3 is CASTPPSSYEQYF. For the CDR3, the DNA is TGTGCCAGCACCCCACCTAGCTCCTACGAGCAGTACTTC. The full variable domain, with the rest looked up from reference TRBV5-8 and TRBJ2-7, is EAGVTQSPTHLIKTRGQQATLRCSPISGHTSVYWYQQALGLGLQFLLWYDEGEERNRGNFPPRFSGRQFPNYSSELNVNALELEDSALYLCASTPPSSYEQYFGPGTRLTVT.

The rearrangement uses TRBV4-1 and TRBJ1-1, with a possible D match to TRBD1 (6 bases). Trimming pared 3 bases from V and 5 bases from J, leaving 13 bases between. The CDR3 runs 14 residues. Germline lookup yields CDR1 MGHRA and CDR2 YSYEKL. CDR3: CASSHDTGRTEAFF. The CDR3 bases are TGCGCCAGCAGCCATGATACAGGGAGGACTGAAGCTTTCTTT.

The J gene is TRBJ2-1, the V gene TRBV7-9, with 8 bases fitting TRBD2. This CDR3 contains 15 residues. Germline V CDR1 and CDR2: SEHNR, FQNEAQ (reference sequence). V lost 2 bases, J lost 4 bases, and 4 bases stayed unmatched. CDR3 loop: CASSLPTSGYNEQFF. The CDR3 coding sequence is TGTGCCAGCAGCTTACCTACTAGCGGTTACAATGAGCAGTTCTTC. The full variable domain, completed using reference TRBV7-9 and TRBJ2-1, is DTGVSQNPRHKITKRGQNVTFRCDPISEHNRLYWYRQTLGQGPEFLTYFQNEAQLEKSRLLSDRFSAERPKGSFSTLEIQRTEQGDSAMYLCASSLPTSGYNEQFFGPGTRLTVL.